This entry describes one T cell receptor beta chain. Germline V gene data show CDR1 as KGHSH and CDR2 as LQKENI. Trimming took 2 bases from V and 0 from J; bases not matched to a gene: 4. This CDR3 contains 15 residues. In the original analysis: Estimated nucleated cell counts came from reference gene primer amplification. The repertoire was sequenced with immunoSEQ multiplex PCR; TCRdb's copy has only in-frame clones and lacks some. V, J and clone size derive from that table, while D and trimming were established from the DNA sequence. The sample gives roughly 82,000 clones, 90% of which show up once; 0.8% to 1.3% is in the top ten. The sample belongs to a study of blood T cell repertoires in COVID-19. Turning to the study itself: The United States, Italy and Spain were the sources of the acute and convalescent COVID-19 samples. Nucleic acid was either cDNA or gDNA, and it came from T cells, B-cell-depleted T cells, or PBMCs.

The sequence was collected from a woman aged 50 to 65 in a cohort sampled during active COVID-19. Sequenced material: peripheral blood. V and J are TRBV18 and TRBJ2-7, with 7 bases lining up with TRBD2. The CDR3 reads CASSPARESSYEQYF. The CDR3 nucleotides are TGTGCCAGCTCACCAGCGCGGGAGAGCTCCTACGAGCAGTACTTC. The full variable domain, rest sourced from reference TRBV18 and TRBJ2-7, is NAGVMQNPRHLVRRRGQEARLRCSPMKGHSHVYWYRQLPEEGLKFMVYLQKENIIDESGMPKERFSAEFPKEGPSILRIQQVVRGDSAAYFCASSPARESSYEQYFGPGTRLTVT.